This T cell receptor beta chain originates from a study of shared clonotypes between healthy human individuals. TCRdb's table, derived via immunoSEQ multiplex PCR, lists solely in-frame clones and lacks some. The sample contains millions of clones, roughly 95% of which appear only once. CD8 cells regarded as naive lacked CD45RO, were positively chosen for CCR7, and omitted terminally differentiated effector memory CD45RA+ cells. Germline V lookup: CDR1 SGHNT, CDR2 YYREEE (reference sequence). With V trimmed by 3 bases and J by 2 bases, 4 bases remained unmatched. The CDR3 contains 15 residues. Sequencing was done on a sample of naive CD8+ T cells sorted from blood. This TCR was recovered from a man aged 18 to 30 in good health. The chain combines TRBV5-4 with TRBJ2-3, with 9 bases that match TRBD1. The CDR3 DNA reads as TGTGCCAGCAGCTACAGGGGGCAGGTCACAGATACGCAGTATTTT. This encodes CASSYRGQVTDTQYF.